A single sample is the source of the 10 T cell receptor beta chains below, sequenced in a study of cytotoxic CD8 clonotypes in ibrutinib-treated CLL. The method was immunoSEQ multiplex PCR; TCRdb's version includes in-frame clones alone and lacks a portion of them. The sample lists 250,000 to 350,000 clones, 60% to 80% occurring once. Sample: PBMCs, taken at disease progression, from a patient treated with ibrutinib. The receptor source for this set is a human donor with chronic lymphocytic leukemia.

DNA of the CDR3: TGTGCCCATACACCAGCGAGATACAATGAGCAGTTCTTC. Translated: CAHTPARYNEQFF. The rearrangement uses TRBV30 and TRBJ2-1; D remains ambiguous. V gave up 8 bases and J gave up 4 bases, with 15 bases separating them. The CDR3 extends over 13 amino acids. The germline CDR1 and CDR2 sequences are GTSNPN and SVGIG (reference sequence).

A few counts support this clone. The rearrangement uses TRBV18 and TRBJ1-3; 8 nucleotides align to TRBD1. The CDR3 is made up of 17 amino acids. Per the germline V gene, CDR1 is KGHSH and CDR2 is LQKENI. The V gene end was trimmed by 4 bases and the J gene end by 0 bases; junction bases not matched to a gene: 8. CDR3 region: CASSLRDRILSGNTIYF. In DNA, the CDR3 is TGTGCCAGCTCACTCCGGGACAGGATCCTCTCTGGAAACACCATATATTTT.

The chain couples TRBV27 to TRBJ2-3; D tentatively reads TRBD1 or TRBD2 (5 bases each). Trimming pared 3 bases from V and 8 bases from J, leaving 15 bases between. CDR3 length: 14 amino acids. Germline CDR1 reads MNHEY; CDR2 reads SMNVEV (reference sequence). The chain's CDR3 is CASSLRDPGRTQYF. The CDR3 nucleotides read TGTGCCAGCAGTTTGAGGGACCCAGGGCGTACGCAGTATTTT.

This clone was counted a few times. The rearrangement links TRBV11-2 to TRBJ2-4, with TRBD2 identical over 14 bases. The V gene's germline CDR1 is SGHAT and CDR2 FQNNGV. V was pared by 5 bases and J by 0 bases, with 0 bases of the junction left unmatched. This CDR3 has 16 amino acids. CDR3 sequence (DNA): TGTGCCAGCAGCGGACTAGCGGGGGGAGCCAAAAACATTCAGTACTTC. It specifies CASSGLAGGAKNIQYF.

This chain joins TRBV2 and TRBJ2-2; 7 bases line up with TRBD2. This CDR3 is 15 amino acids long. V trimming: 3 bases; J trimming: 3 bases; junction bases outside the gene matches: 4. Germline lookup yields CDR1 SNHLY and CDR2 FYNNEI. CDR3 sequence reads: CASSDGGGYTGELFF. DNA for the CDR3: TGTGCCAGCAGTGATGGCGGGGGTTACACCGGGGAGCTGTTTTTT.

This chain's CDR3 is CASSFSGRAYEQYF. The CDR3 DNA reads TGTGCCAGCAGCTTCTCGGGCAGGGCCTACGAGCAGTACTTC. The gene calls are TRBV7-2 and TRBJ2-7; D possibly corresponds to TRBD1 (5 bases). The V end lost 3 bases, the J end lost 2 bases, and 11 bases lay between the germline ends. CDR3 length: 14 amino acids. Per the germline V gene, CDR1 is SGHTA and CDR2 is FQGNSA. Drawing the rest from reference TRBV7-2 and TRBJ2-7, the complete variable domain is GAGVSQSPSNKVTEKGKDVELRCDPISGHTALYWYRQSLGQGLEFLIYFQGNSAPDKSGLPSDRFSAERTGGSVSTLTIQRTQQEDSAVYLCASSFSGRAYEQYFGPGTRLTVT.

The chain combines TRBV19 with TRBJ2-5; 11 positions agree with TRBD1. The V gene's germline CDR1 is LNHDA and CDR2 SQIVND (reference sequence). The CDR3 is 17 residues long. The J segment lost 2 bases and the V segment lost 5 bases, leaving 10 bases of the junction unmatched. CDR3 DNA: TGTGCCAGTAGTCCCCGGACAGGGGGCTGGTGGCAAGAGACCCAGTACTTC. This sequence encodes CASSPRTGGWWQETQYF.

The chain is built from TRBV15 and TRBJ2-2; 8 bases are shared with TRBD2. The CDR3 sequence is 15 residues long. In germline, CDR1 is LNHNV, CDR2 YYDKDF (reference sequence). V shed 5 bases, J shed 8 bases, and the junction held 10 bases outside the gene matches. CDR3 sequence (DNA): TGTGCCACCAGCGGACCTGCGGGAGGTATAGGGGAGCTGTTTTTT. It is translated as CATSGPAGGIGELFF.

V gene TRBV12-1 combines with J gene TRBJ1-5. TRBV12-1 is labeled a pseudogene. This CDR3 is 15 amino acids long. CDR3 in DNA: TGTGCCAGCACTCTGAGGCTCGGGAAGACCCAGCCCCAGCATTTT. Protein: CASTLRLGKTQPQHF.

The chain combines TRBV19 with TRBJ1-2, with a weak D call TRBD1 (5 bases). V lost 3 bases and J lost 4, with 9 bases in between. Germline V gene lookup returns CDR1 LNHDA and CDR2 SQIVND (reference sequence). The CDR3 covers 13 residues. DNA of the CDR3: TGTGCCAGTAGTATGCAGGGACCCTATGGCTACACCTTC. Its translation is CASSMQGPYGYTF.